A single sample is the source of the 16 T cell receptor beta chains below, sequenced in a study of blood T cell repertoires in COVID-19. The table came from immunoSEQ multiplex PCR; TCRdb's copy has only in-frame clones and leaves some out. The repertoire holds about 160,000 clones, with over 90% as singletons. Sequenced: peripheral blood. The receptors originated from a man aged 50-60 years with acute or convalescent COVID-19.

In regard to this clone: As the CDR3 is not closed by the conserved phenylalanine or tryptophan, this likely results from a read error. The DNA is left out, because the CDR3 cannot be placed on it with certainty; the CDR3 is given as TCRdb lists it. J is TRBJ1-6 and V is TRBV6-5; the table's TRBD1 call for D was not verified on the DNA. CDR1 is MNHEY and CDR2 is SVGAGI in the germline V gene. Both ends counted, the CDR3 spans 13 residues. CDR3: CASSPPGQGSLFA.

The CDR3 here is CASSLWRTSGKNTGELFF. DNA of the CDR3: TGTGCCAGCAGCTTGTGGAGGACTAGCGGGAAAAACACCGGGGAGCTGTTTTTT. This rearrangement joins TRBV5-8 to TRBJ2-2, with TRBD2 matching 12 bases. Germline V gives CDR1 SGHTS, CDR2 YDEGEE. This CDR3 spans 18 amino acids. V lost 1 base to trimming and J lost 2 bases; unmatched junction nucleotides: 6.

This rearrangement joins TRBV7-8 to TRBJ1-4, with 8 bases aligning to TRBD1. The CDR3 length is 14 residues. Trimming cost V 5 bases and J 8 bases; bases outside gene matches: 7. Germline CDR1 reads SGHVS; CDR2 reads FQNEAQ. Here the CDR3 reads CASSHRQGMEKLFF. CDR3 nucleotides: TGTGCCAGCAGCCACAGACAGGGGATGGAAAAACTGTTTTTT.

In regard to this clone: Mismatch with germline at one junction end may stem from a read error. The chain has TRBV9 and TRBJ2-1, with D tentatively TRBD2 (5 bases). Germline assignment: CDR1 SGDLS and CDR2 YYNGEE. This CDR3 contains 14 residues. CDR3 loop: CASSVGTGYTEQFF. CDR3 sequence (DNA): TGTGCCAGCAGCGTAGGTACGGGGTACACTGAGCAGTTCTTC.

The rearrangement joins TRBV18 to TRBJ2-1, with a possible D match to TRBD2 (5 bases). The CDR3 is 14 residues long. The V gene lost 4 bases and the J gene lost 9 bases, with 16 bases spanning the gap. CDR1 KGHSH and CDR2 LQKENI come from the germline V gene. The CDR3 region has the DNA TGTGCCAGCTCACAAGACTACTCGACGGGTGAGCAGTTCTTC. It specifies CASSQDYSTGEQFF. Looking up the rest from reference TRBV18 and TRBJ2-1 gives the full variable domain: NAGVMQNPRHLVRRRGQEARLRCSPMKGHSHVYWYRQLPEEGLKFMVYLQKENIIDESGMPKERFSAEFPKEGPSILRIQQVVRGDSAAYFCASSQDYSTGEQFFGPGTRLTVL.

The CDR3 loop is CASSGRQGNTGELFF. The CDR3 DNA follows: TGTGCCAGCAGCGGACGACAGGGGAACACCGGGGAGCTGTTTTTT. The V and J genes are TRBV21-1 and TRBJ2-2; TRBD1 was called by the table and not checked on the DNA. TRBV21-1 has pseudogene status. This CDR3 has 15 amino acids.

The chain uses TRBV6-2 or TRBV6-3 and TRBJ2-7, with TRBD1 identical over 8 bases. This CDR3 region has 11 residues. The V gene end was trimmed by 5 bases and the J gene end by 6 bases; junction bases not matched to a gene: 0. In germline, CDR1 is MNHEY, CDR2 SVGEGT. The CDR3 loop is CASSQGAEQYF. As DNA, the CDR3 is TGTGCCAGCAGTCAGGGGGCCGAGCAGTACTTC.

The J gene is TRBJ2-1, the V gene TRBV7-3; 13 bases align to TRBD2. With 0 bases clipped from V and 8 bases from J, the junction kept 7 bases outside the gene matches. This CDR3 is built from 17 residues. Germline assignment: CDR1 SGHTA and CDR2 FQGTGA. The CDR3 coding sequence is TGTGCCAGCAGCTTAACCGGACTAGCGGGAGCCAGCGATGAGCAGTTCTTC. Its protein is CASSLTGLAGASDEQFF.

The chain links TRBV7-9 to TRBJ1-5; TRBD1 might be the D (6 bases). Germline values: CDR1 SEHNR, CDR2 FQNEAQ (reference sequence). The V gene lost 5 bases and the J gene lost 3 bases, with 17 bases spanning the gap. This CDR3 spans 16 amino acids. CDR3 sequence reads: CASSPGTSLFNQPQHF. The CDR3 DNA reads as TGTGCCAGCAGCCCCGGGACATCCCTTTTCAATCAGCCCCAGCATTTT. The full variable domain, rest sourced from reference TRBV7-9 and TRBJ1-5, is DTGVSQNPRHKITKRGQNVTFRCDPISEHNRLYWYRQTLGQGPEFLTYFQNEAQLEKSRLLSDRFSAERPKGSFSTLEIQRTEQGDSAMYLCASSPGTSLFNQPQHFGDGTRLSIL.

The chain couples TRBV30 to TRBJ1-6, with a weak D call TRBD1 (5 bases). In germline, CDR1 is GTSNPN, CDR2 SVGIG (reference sequence). The V end lost 2 bases, the J end lost 5 bases, and 7 bases lay between the germline ends. The CDR3 length is 13 residues. In nucleotides, the CDR3 is TGTGCCTGGAGTCAAGGGGATAATTCACCCCTCCACTTT. This translates into CAWSQGDNSPLHF.

The chain employs TRBV29-1 and TRBJ2-3; 13 bases are shared with TRBD2. V was pared by 7 bases and J by 6 bases, with 7 bases of the junction left unmatched. The CDR3 is 14 amino acids. The germline V gene has CDR1 SQVTM and CDR2 ANQGSEA. The chain's CDR3 is CSGKLAGGVDTQYF. DNA for the CDR3: TGCAGCGGGAAACTAGCGGGGGGGGTCGATACGCAGTATTTT.

This chain connects TRBV5-1 to TRBJ2-1; 8 nucleotides match TRBD1. The CDR3 contains 15 residues. CDR1 and CDR2 from the germline V gene are SGHRS and YFSETQ. J lost 3 bases, V lost 4 bases, and 6 bases had no gene match. The CDR3 is CASSRIGTGYNEQFF. Written as DNA, the CDR3 is TGCGCCAGCAGCCGCATTGGGACAGGCTACAATGAGCAGTTCTTC.

This rearrangement joins TRBV7-6 to TRBJ2-5, with a weak D call TRBD1 (5 bases). The germline V and J ends were trimmed by 2 bases and 3 bases, with 7 bases remaining between them. CDR3 length: 13 residues. Germline V CDR1 and CDR2: SGHVS, FNYEAQ. Here the CDR3 reads CASSLPGKETQYF. CDR3 bases: TGTGCCAGCAGCTTACCAGGGAAAGAGACCCAGTACTTC.

The count of this clone is one. The chain carries TRBV2 and TRBJ2-1, with D unclear. The CDR3 spans 13 residues. The V end was cut by 4 bases, the J end by 7 bases, with 11 bases between. Germline V CDR1 and CDR2: SNHLY, FYNNEI. The CDR3 DNA reads TGTGCCAGCAGTGGGCAGGTTGTGAATGAGCAGTTCTTC. Amino acid sequence: CASSGQVVNEQFF.

The chain recombines TRBV18 with TRBJ1-5, with D uncertain. This CDR3 has 13 amino acids. Germline assignment: CDR1 KGHSH and CDR2 LQKENI. Trimming removed 3 bases at V and 5 bases at J, with 8 bases between. CDR3 DNA sequence: TGTGCCAGCTCACCGACGGAGGATCAGCCCCAGCATTTT. Protein product: CASSPTEDQPQHF. The variable domain in full, completed from reference TRBV18 and TRBJ1-5, reads NAGVMQNPRHLVRRRGQEARLRCSPMKGHSHVYWYRQLPEEGLKFMVYLQKENIIDESGMPKERFSAEFPKEGPSILRIQQVVRGDSAAYFCASSPTEDQPQHFGDGTRLSIL.

The rearrangement links TRBV27 to TRBJ2-7, with 8 nucleotides matching TRBD1. Germline CDR1 and CDR2: MNHEY and SMNVEV (reference sequence). V lost 5 bases and J lost 6; bases outside the gene matches: 6. The CDR3 consists of 13 residues. The CDR3 region is CASSVPGQAEQYF. As DNA, the CDR3 is TGTGCCAGCAGTGTCCCGGGACAGGCCGAGCAGTACTTC.